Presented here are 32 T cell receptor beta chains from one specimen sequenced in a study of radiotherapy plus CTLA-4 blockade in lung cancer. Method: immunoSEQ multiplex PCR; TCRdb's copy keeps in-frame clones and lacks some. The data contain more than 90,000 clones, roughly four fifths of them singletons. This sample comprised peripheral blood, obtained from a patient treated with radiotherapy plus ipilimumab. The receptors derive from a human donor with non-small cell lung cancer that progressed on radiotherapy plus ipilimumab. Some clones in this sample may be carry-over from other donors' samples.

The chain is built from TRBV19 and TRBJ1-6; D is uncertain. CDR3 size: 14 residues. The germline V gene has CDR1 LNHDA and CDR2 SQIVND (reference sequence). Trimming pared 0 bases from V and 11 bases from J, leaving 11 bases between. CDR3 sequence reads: CASSIDSGTTPLHF. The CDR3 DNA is TGTGCCAGTAGTATAGATTCGGGCACCACACCCCTCCACTTT.

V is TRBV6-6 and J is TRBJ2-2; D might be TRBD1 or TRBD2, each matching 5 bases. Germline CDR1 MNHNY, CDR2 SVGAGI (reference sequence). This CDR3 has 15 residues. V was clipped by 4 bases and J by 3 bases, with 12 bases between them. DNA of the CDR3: TGTGCCAGCAGTTCCCCGGGACGATACACCGGGGAGCTGTTTTTT. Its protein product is CASSSPGRYTGELFF.

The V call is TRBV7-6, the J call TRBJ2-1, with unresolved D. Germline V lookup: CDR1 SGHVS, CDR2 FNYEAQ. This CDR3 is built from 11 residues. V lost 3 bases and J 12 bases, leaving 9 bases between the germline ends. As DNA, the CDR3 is TGTGCCAGCAGCTTCATGTTGGGGCAGTTCTTC. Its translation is CASSFMLGQFF. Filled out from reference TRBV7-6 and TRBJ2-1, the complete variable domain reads GAGVSQSPRYKVTKRGQDVALRCDPISGHVSLYWYRQALGQGPEFLTYFNYEAQQDKSGLPNDRFSAERPEGSISTLTIQRTEQRDSAMYRCASSFMLGQFFGPGTRLTVL.

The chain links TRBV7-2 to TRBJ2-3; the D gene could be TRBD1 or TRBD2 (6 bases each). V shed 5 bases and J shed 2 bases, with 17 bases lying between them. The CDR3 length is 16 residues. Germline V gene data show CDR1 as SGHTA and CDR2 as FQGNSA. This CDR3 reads CASSVSRGHHTDTQYF. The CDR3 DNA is TGTGCCAGCAGCGTCTCCCGGGGGCACCACACAGATACGCAGTATTTT. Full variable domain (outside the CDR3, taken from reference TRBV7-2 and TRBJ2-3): GAGVSQSPSNKVTEKGKDVELRCDPISGHTALYWYRQSLGQGLEFLIYFQGNSAPDKSGLPSDRFSAERTGGSVSTLTIQRTQQEDSAVYLCASSVSRGHHTDTQYFGPGTRLTVL.

As DNA, the CDR3 is TGTGCCAGTTCGGATGTGGGGAATGAAAAACTGTTTTTT. This gives the protein CASSDVGNEKLFF. The chain couples TRBV27 to TRBJ1-4; unclear D gene. The CDR3 contains 13 residues. The V gene's germline CDR1 is MNHEY and CDR2 SMNVEV (reference sequence). Trimming took off 9 bases at V and 5 bases at J, with 13 bases between the two ends.

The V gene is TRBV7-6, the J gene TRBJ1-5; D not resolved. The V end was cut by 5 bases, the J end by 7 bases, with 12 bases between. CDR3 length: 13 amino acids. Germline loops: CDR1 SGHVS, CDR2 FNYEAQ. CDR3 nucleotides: TGTGCCAGCAGCACACAAGGTGCCCAGCCCCAGCATTTT. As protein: CASSTQGAQPQHF.

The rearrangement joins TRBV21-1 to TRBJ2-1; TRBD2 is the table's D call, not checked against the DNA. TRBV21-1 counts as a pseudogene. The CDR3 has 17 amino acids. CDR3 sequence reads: CASSCALATPSDNEQFF. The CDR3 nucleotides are TGTGCCAGCAGCTGTGCGCTAGCTACACCATCCGACAATGAGCAGTTCTTC.

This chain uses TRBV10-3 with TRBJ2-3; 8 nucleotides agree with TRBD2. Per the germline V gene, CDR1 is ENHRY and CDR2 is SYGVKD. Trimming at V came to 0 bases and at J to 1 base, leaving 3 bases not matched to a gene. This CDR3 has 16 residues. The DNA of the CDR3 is TGTGCCATCAGTGAGTCGAGTAGCGGGGGCACAGATACGCAGTATTTT. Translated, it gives CAISESSSGGTDTQYF.

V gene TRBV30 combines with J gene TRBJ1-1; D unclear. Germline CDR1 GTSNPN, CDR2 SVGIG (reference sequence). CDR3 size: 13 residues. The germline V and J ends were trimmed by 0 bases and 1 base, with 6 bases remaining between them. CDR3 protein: CAWSVFSNTEAFF. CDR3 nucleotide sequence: TGTGCCTGGAGTGTATTTTCGAACACTGAAGCTTTCTTT.

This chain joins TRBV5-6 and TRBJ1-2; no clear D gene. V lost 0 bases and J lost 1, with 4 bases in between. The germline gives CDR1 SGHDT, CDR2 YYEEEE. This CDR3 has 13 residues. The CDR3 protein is CASSLALNYGYTF. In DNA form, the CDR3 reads TGTGCCAGCAGCTTGGCTCTTAACTATGGCTACACCTTC. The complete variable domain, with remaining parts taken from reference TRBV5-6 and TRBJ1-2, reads DAGVTQSPTHLIKTRGQQVTLRCSPKSGHDTVSWYQQALGQGPQFIFQYYEEEERQRGNFPDRFSGHQFPNYSSELNVNALLLGDSALYLCASSLALNYGYTFGSGTRLTVV.

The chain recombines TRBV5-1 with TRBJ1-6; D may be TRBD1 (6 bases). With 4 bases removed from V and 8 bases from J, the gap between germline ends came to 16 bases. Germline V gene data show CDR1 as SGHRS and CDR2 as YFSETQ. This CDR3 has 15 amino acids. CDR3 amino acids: CASSEGDRPHSPLHF. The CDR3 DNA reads TGCGCCAGCAGCGAAGGTGACAGGCCCCATTCACCCCTCCACTTT.

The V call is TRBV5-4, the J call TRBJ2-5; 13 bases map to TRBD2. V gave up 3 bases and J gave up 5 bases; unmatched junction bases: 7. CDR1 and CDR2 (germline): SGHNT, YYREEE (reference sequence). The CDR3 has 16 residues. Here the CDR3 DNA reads TGTGCCAGCAGCTCTACTAGCGGGGGGGCCGGGGAGACCCAGTACTTC. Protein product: CASSSTSGGAGETQYF.

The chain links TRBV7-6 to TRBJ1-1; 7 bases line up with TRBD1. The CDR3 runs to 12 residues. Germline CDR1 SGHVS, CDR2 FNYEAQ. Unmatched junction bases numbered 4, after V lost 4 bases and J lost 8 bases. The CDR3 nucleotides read TGTGCCAGCAGCTACAGGGGCGGGGAAGCTTTCTTT. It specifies CASSYRGGEAFF.

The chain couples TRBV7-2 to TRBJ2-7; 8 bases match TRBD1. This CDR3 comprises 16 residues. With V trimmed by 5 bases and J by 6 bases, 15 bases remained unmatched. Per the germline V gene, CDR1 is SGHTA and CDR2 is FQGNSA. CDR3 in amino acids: CASSPALGTGVAEQYF. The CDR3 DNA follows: TGTGCCAGCAGCCCAGCCCTCGGGACAGGAGTAGCCGAGCAGTACTTC. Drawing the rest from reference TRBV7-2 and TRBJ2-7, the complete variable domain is GAGVSQSPSNKVTEKGKDVELRCDPISGHTALYWYRQSLGQGLEFLIYFQGNSAPDKSGLPSDRFSAERTGGSVSTLTIQRTQQEDSAVYLCASSPALGTGVAEQYFGPGTRLTVT.

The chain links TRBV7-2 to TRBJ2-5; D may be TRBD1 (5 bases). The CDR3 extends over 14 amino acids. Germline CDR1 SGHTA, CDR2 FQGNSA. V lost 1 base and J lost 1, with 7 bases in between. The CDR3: CASSLVQGQETQYF. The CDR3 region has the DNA TGTGCCAGCAGCTTAGTGCAGGGCCAAGAGACCCAGTACTTC.

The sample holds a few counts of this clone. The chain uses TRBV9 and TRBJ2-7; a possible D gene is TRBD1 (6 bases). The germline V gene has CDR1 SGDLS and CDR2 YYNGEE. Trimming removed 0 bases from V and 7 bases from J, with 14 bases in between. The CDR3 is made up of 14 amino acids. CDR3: CASSVGGGPREQYF. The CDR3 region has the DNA TGTGCCAGCAGCGTAGGAGGGGGTCCTCGGGAGCAGTACTTC.

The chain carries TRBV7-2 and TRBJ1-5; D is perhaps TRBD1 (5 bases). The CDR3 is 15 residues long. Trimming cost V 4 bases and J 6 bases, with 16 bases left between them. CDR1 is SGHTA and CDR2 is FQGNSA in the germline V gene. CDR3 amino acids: CASSSTQVGLQPQHF. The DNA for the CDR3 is TGTGCCAGCAGCTCCACCCAGGTGGGGCTTCAGCCCCAGCATTTT.

Here the CDR3 reads CAWSFQAGYNEKLFF. The CDR3 coding sequence is TGTGCCTGGAGTTTCCAGGCGGGATATAATGAAAAACTGTTTTTT. V usage is TRBV30 and J usage is TRBJ1-4; no clear D. The CDR3 runs 15 residues. CDR1 and CDR2 from the germline V gene are GTSNPN and SVGIG (reference sequence). V lost 2 bases and J 4 bases, leaving 14 bases between the germline ends.

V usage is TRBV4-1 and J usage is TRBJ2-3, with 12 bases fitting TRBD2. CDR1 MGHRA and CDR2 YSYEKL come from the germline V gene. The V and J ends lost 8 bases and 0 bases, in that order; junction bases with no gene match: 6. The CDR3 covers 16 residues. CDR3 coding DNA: TGCGCCAGCCTCCGACTAGCGGGGGTGAGCACAGATACGCAGTATTTT. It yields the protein CASLRLAGVSTDTQYF.

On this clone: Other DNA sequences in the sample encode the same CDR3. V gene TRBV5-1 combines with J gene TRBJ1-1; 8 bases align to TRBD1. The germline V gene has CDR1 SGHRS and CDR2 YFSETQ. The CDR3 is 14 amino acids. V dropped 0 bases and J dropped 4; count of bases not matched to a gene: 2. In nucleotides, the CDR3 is TGCGCCAGCAGCTTGGGAACAGGGGGCACTGAAGCTTTCTTT. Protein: CASSLGTGGTEAFF.

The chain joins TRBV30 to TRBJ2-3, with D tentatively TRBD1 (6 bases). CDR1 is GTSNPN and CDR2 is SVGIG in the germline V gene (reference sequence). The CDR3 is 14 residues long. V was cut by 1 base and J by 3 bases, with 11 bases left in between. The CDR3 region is CAWSAGQMTDTQYF. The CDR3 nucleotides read TGTGCCTGGAGTGCCGGACAGATGACAGATACGCAGTATTTT.

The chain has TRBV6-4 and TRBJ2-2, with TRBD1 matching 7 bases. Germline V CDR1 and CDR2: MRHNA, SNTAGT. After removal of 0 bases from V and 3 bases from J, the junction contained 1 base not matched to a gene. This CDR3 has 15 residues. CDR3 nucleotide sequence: TGTGCCAGCAGTGACTCTACAGGGGACACCGGGGAGCTGTTTTTT. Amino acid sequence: CASSDSTGDTGELFF.

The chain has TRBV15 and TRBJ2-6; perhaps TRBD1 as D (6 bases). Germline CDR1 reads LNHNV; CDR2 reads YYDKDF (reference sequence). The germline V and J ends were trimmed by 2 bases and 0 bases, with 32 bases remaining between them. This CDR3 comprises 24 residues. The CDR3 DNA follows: TGTGCCACCAGCAGAAAGCTAAACCGCAGGGGAGCCCTTTCTTTGCACTCTGGGGCCAACGTCCTGACTTTC. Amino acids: CATSRKLNRRGALSLHSGANVLTF.

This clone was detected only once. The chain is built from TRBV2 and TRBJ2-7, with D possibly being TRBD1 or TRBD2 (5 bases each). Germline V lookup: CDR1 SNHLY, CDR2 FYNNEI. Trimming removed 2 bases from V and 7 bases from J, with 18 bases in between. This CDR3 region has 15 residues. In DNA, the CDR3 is TGTGCCAGCAGTGAAAATCGGGGCAGGTCGGAAGAGCAGTACTTC. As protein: CASSENRGRSEEQYF.

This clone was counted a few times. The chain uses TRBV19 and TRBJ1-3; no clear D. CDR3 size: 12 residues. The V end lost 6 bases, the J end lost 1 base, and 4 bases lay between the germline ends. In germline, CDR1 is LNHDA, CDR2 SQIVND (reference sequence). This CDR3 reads CASRKSGNTIYF. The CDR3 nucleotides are TGTGCCAGTAGAAAGTCTGGAAACACCATATATTTT.

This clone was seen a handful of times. The CDR3 DNA sequence: TGTGCCAGCAGCTTGGGGGCCAAATCCTACGAGCAGTACTTC. As protein: CASSLGAKSYEQYF. The chain employs TRBV5-8 and TRBJ2-7; D not certain. Germline loops: CDR1 SGHTS, CDR2 YDEGEE. The V and J ends lost 0 bases and 1 base respectively, with 8 bases between them. The CDR3 runs 14 residues.

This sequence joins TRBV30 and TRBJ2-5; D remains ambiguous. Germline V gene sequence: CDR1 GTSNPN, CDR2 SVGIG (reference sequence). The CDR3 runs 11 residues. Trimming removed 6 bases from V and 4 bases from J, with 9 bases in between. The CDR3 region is CACLFGETQYF. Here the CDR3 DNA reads TGTGCCTGCCTTTTTGGAGAGACCCAGTACTTC.

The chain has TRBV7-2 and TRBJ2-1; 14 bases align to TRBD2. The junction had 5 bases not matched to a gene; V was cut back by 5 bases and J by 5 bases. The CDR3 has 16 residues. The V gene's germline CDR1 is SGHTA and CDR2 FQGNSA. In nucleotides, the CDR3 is TGTGCCAGCAGCCCGACTAGCGGGGGGGCGAACAATGAGCAGTTCTTC. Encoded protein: CASSPTSGGANNEQFF.

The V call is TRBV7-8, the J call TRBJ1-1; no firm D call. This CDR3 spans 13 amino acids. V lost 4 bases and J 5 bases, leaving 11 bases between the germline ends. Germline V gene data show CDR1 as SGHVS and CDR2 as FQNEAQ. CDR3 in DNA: TGTGCCAGCAGCTCGAGCTTGCGGACTGAAGCTTTCTTT. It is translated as CASSSSLRTEAFF.

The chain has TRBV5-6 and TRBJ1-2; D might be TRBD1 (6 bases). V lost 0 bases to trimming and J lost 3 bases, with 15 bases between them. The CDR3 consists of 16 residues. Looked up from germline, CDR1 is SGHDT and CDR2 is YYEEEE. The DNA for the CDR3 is TGTGCCAGCAGCTTGGAGGGCAGGGGCTGGGACTATGGCTACACCTTC. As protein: CASSLEGRGWDYGYTF.

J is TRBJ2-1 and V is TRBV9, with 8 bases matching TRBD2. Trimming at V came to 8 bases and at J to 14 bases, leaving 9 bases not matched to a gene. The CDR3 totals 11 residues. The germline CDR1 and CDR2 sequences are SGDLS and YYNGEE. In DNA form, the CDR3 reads TGTGCCAGGGGTGTAGCGGGGATTAAGTTCTTC. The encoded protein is CARGVAGIKFF. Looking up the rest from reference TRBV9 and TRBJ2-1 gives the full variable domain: DSGVTQTPKHLITATGQRVTLRCSPRSGDLSVYWYQQSLDQGLQFLIQYYNGEERAKGNILERFSAQQFPDLHSELNLSSLELGDSALYFCARGVAGIKFFGPGTRLTVL.

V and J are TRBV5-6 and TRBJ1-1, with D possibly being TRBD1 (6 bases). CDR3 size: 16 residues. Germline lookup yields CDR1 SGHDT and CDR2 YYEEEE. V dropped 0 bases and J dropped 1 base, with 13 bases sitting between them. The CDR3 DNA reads TGTGCCAGCAGCTTGGCGGGGCAGGGGACGAACACTGAAGCTTTCTTT. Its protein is CASSLAGQGTNTEAFF.